The clone carrying this T cell receptor (beta chain) was seen more than once but under ten times. Its antigen is still unknown. This CDR3 is built from 13 residues. The germline gives CDR1 DFQATT, CDR2 SNEGSKA (reference sequence). V lost 1 base and J 8 bases, leaving 13 bases between the germline ends. This sample was included in a study of identical twins. Study-level results: Surplus twin overlap in beta out-of-frame sequences was less pronounced.

Template switching introduced a universal primer site, and the cDNA bore unique molecular identifiers. TCRdb itself ran the 5' RACE reads through MiXCR, one entry per CDR3 protein. This sample yields around 510,000 distinct CDR3 sequences, of which roughly an eighth are seen a single time; around 0.98% belongs to the top ten. This sample also appeared in a second study, on yellow fever vaccine responses in identical twins.

The material sequenced was CD4+ T cells sorted from blood. The rearrangement uses TRBV20-1 and TRBJ2-3; D not resolved. This clonotype was obtained from a woman between 18 and 30 years old in good health. CDR3 amino acids: CSARAPLGSTQYF. The CDR3 DNA reads as TGCAGTGCTAGAGCCCCTCTAGGAAGTACGCAGTATTTT.